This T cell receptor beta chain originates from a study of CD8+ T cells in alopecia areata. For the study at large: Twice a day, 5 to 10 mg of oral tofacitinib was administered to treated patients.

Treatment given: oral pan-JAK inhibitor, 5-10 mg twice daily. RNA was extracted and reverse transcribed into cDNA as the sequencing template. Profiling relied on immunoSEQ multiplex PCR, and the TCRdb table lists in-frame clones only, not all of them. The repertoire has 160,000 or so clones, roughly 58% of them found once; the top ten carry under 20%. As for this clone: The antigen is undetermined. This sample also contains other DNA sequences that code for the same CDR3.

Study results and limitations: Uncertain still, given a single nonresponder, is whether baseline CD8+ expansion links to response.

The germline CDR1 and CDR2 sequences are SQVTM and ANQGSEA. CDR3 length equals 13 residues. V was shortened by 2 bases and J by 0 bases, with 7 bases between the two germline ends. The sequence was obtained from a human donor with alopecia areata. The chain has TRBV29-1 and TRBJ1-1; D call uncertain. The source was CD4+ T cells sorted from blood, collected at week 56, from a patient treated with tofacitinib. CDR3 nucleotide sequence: TGCAGCGTTGAAAAACCCATGAACACTGAAGCTTTCTTT. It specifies CSVEKPMNTEAFF.